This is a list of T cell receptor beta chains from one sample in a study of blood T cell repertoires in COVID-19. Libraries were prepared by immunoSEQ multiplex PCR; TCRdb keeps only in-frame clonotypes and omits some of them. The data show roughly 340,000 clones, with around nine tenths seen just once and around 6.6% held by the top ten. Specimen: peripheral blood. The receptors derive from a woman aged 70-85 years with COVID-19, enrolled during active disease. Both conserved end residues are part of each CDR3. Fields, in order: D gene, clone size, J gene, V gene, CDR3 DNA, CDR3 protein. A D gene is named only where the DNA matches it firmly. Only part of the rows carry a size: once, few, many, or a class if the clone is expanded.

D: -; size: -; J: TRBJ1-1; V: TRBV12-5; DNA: TGTGCTAGTGGTTTGGCCCTGAGGAACACTGAAGCTTTCTTT; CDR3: CASGLALRNTEAFF
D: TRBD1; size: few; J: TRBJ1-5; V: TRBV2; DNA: TGTGCCAGCAGTGGAAACAGACTAACAGGGGCCGTATACTTTAGCAATCAGCCCCAGCATTTT; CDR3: CASSGNRLTGAVYFSNQPQHF
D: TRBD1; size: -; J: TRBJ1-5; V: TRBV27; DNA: TGTGCCAGCAGTCCCTGGACAGGGACTCTCTATAGCAATCAGCCCCAGCATTTT; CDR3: CASSPWTGTLYSNQPQHF
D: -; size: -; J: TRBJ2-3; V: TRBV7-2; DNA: TGTGCCAGCAGCTCAAGGGGTAGCGGATATACGCAGTATTTT; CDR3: CASSSRGSGYTQYF
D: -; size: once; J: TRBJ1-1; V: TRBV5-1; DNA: TGCGCCAGCAGCGCACAGGGGAACACTGAAGCTTTCTTT; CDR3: CASSAQGNTEAFF
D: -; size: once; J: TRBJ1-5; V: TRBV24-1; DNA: TGTGCCACCAGTGGACAGGAGCGCAATCAGCCCCAGCATTTT; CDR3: CATSGQERNQPQHF
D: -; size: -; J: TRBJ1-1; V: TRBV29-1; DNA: TGCAGCCCTTGTACGGGGTTGGCTGAAGCTTTCTTT; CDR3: CSPCTGLAEAFF
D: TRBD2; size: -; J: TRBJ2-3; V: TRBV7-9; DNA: TGTGCCAGCAGCTTAGGCGGGGGGGCCGATGCAGATACGCAGTATTTT; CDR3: CASSLGGGADADTQYF
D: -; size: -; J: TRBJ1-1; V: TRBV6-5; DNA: TGTGCCAGCACTAACGAGGGCGGGGGAGGCACTGAAGCTTTCTTT; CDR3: CASTNEGGGGTEAFF
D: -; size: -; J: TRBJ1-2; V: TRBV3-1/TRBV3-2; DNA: TGTGCCAGCAGCCCCCTAGCGGAATCTAACTATGGCTACACCTTC; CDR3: CASSPLAESNYGYTF
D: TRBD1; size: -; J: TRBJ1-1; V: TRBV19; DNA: TGTGCCAGTAGGATACAGGGGGCTAACACTGAAGCTTTCTTT; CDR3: CASRIQGANTEAFF
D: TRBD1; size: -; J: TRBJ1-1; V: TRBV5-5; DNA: TGTGCCAGCAGCCCACAGGGGGCCCGGAACACTGAAGCTTTCTTT; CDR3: CASSPQGARNTEAFF
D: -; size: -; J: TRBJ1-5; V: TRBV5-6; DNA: TGTGCCAGCAGCTTGGAAAGGGGCGATGATAGCAATCAGCCCCAGCATTTT; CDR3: CASSLERGDDSNQPQHF